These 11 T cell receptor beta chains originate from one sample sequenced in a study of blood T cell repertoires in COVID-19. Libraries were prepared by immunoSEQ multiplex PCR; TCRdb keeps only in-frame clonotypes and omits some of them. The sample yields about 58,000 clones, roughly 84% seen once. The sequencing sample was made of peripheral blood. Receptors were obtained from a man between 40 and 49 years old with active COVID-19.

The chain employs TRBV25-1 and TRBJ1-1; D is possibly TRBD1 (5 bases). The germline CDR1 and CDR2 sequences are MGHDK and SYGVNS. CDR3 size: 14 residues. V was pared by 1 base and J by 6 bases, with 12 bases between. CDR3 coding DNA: TGTGCCAGCAGTGAATTCTACACAGGCGCTGAAGCTTTCTTT. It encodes CASSEFYTGAEAFF.

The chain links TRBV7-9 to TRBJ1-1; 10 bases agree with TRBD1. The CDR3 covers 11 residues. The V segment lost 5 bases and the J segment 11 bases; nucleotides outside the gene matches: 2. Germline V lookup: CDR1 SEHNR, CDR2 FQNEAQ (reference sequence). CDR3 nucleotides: TGTGCCAGCAGCGTGGGACAGGGGGCTTTCTTT. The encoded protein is CASSVGQGAFF. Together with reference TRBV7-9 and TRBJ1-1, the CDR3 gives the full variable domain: DTGVSQNPRHKITKRGQNVTFRCDPISEHNRLYWYRQTLGQGPEFLTYFQNEAQLEKSRLLSDRFSAERPKGSFSTLEIQRTEQGDSAMYLCASSVGQGAFFGQGTRLTVV.

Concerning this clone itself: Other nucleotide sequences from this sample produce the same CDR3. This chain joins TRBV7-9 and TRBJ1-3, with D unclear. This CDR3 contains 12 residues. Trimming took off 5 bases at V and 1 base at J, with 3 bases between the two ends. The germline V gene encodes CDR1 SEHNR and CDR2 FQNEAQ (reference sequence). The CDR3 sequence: CASSPSGNTIYF. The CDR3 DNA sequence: TGTGCCAGCAGCCCGTCTGGAAACACCATATATTTT.

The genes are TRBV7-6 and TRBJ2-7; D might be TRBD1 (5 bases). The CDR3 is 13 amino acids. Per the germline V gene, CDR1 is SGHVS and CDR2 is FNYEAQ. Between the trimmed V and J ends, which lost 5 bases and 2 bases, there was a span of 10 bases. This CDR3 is CASSLRQTYEQYF. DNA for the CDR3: TGTGCCAGCAGCCTACGACAGACCTACGAGCAGTACTTC.

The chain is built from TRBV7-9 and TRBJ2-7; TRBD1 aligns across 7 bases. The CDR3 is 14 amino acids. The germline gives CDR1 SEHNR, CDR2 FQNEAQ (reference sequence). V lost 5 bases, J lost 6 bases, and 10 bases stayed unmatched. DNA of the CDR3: TGTGCCAGCAGCGCAGACAGGGAGTGGGCCGAGCAGTACTTC. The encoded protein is CASSADREWAEQYF.

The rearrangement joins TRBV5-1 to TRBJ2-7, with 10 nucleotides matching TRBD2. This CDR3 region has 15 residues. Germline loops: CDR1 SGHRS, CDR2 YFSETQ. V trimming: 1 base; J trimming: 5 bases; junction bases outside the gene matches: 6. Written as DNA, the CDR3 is TGCGCCAGCAGCTTGATAGCGGGAGGCAGCGACGAGCAGTACTTC. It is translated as CASSLIAGGSDEQYF.

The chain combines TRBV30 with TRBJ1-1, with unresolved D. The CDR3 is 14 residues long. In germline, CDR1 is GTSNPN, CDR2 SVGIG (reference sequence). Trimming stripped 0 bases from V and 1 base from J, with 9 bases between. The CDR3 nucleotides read TGTGCCTGGAGTGTATATACTGGGAACACTGAAGCTTTCTTT. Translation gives CAWSVYTGNTEAFF.

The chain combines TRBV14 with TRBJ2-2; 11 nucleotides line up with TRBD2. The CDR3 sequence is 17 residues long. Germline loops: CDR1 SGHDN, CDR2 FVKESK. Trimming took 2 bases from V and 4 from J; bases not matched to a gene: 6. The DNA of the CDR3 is TGTGCCAGCAGCCAAACCCGGACTAGCGGGTCCACCGGGGAGCTGTTTTTT. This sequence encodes CASSQTRTSGSTGELFF.

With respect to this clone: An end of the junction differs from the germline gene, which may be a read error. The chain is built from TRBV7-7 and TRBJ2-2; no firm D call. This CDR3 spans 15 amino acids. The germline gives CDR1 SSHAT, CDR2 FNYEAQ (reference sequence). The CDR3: CASSLAPGNTGELFF. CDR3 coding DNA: TGTGCTAGCAGCTTAGCTCCCGGGAACACCGGGGAGCTGTTTTTT.

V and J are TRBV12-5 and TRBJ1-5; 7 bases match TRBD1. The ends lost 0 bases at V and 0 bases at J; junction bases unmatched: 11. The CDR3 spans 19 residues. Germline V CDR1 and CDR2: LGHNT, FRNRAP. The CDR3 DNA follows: TGTGCTAGTGGTTTGGTAGCTCTGGGACAGAAGCATAGCAATCAGCCCCAGCATTTT. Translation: CASGLVALGQKHSNQPQHF.

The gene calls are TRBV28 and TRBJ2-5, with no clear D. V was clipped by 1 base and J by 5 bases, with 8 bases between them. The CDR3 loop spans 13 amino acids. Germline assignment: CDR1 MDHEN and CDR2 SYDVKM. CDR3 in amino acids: CASSLSSPETQYF. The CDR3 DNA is TGTGCCAGCAGTTTATCCTCCCCGGAGACCCAGTACTTC.